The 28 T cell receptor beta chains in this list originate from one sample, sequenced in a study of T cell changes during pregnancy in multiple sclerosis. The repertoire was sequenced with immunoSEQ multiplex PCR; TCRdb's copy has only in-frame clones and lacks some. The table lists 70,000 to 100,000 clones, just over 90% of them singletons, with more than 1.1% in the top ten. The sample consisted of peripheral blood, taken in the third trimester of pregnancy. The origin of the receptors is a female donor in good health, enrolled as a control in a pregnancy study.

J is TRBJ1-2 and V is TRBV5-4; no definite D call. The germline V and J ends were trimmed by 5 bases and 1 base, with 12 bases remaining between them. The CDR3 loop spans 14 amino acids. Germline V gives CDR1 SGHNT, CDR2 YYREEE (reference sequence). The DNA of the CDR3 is TGTGCCAGCAGGGCGGGAGGGATTAACTATGGCTACACCTTC. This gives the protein CASRAGGINYGYTF.

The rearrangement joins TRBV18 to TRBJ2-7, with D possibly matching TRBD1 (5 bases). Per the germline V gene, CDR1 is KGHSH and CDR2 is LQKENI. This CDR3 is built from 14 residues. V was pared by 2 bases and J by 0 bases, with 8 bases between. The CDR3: CASSPGTGSYEQYF. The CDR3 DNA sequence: TGTGCCAGCTCACCAGGAACAGGCTCCTACGAGCAGTACTTC.

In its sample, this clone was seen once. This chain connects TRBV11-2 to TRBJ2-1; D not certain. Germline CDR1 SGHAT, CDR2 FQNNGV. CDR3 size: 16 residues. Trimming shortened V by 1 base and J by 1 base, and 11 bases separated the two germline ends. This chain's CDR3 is CASSLGLVGSYNEQFF. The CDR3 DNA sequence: TGTGCCAGCAGCTTAGGGCTAGTAGGATCCTACAATGAGCAGTTCTTC.

DNA for the CDR3: TGTGCCAGTAGTAGAATCGGGACAGGTCAAGAGACCCAGTACTTC. Its translation is CASSRIGTGQETQYF. The J gene is TRBJ2-5, the V gene TRBV19, with 8 bases that match TRBD1. Trimming cost V 4 bases and J 2 bases; bases outside gene matches: 6. The CDR3 length is 15 residues. Looked up from germline, CDR1 is LNHDA and CDR2 is SQIVND (reference sequence). The entire variable domain, with the rest obtained from reference TRBV19 and TRBJ2-5, is as follows: DGGITQSPKYLFRKEGQNVTLSCEQNLNHDAMYWYRQDPGQGLRLIYYSQIVNDFQKGDIAEGYSVSREKKESFPLTVTSAQKNPTAFYLCASSRIGTGQETQYFGPGTRLLVL.

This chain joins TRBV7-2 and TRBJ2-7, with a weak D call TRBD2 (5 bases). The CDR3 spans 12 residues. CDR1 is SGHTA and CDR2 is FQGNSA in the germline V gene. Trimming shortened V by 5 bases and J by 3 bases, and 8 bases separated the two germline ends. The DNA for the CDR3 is TGTGCCAGCAGCCAAGACTACTACGAGCAGTACTTC. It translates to CASSQDYYEQYF. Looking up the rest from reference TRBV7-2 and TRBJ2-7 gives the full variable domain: GAGVSQSPSNKVTEKGKDVELRCDPISGHTALYWYRQSLGQGLEFLIYFQGNSAPDKSGLPSDRFSAERTGGSVSTLTIQRTQQEDSAVYLCASSQDYYEQYFGPGTRLTVT.

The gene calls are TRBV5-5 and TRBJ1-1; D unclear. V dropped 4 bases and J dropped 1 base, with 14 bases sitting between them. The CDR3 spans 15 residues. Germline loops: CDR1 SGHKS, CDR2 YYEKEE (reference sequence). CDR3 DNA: TGTGCCAGCAGCGCGTCGCGGGCGGCGAACACTGAAGCTTTCTTT. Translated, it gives CASSASRAANTEAFF.

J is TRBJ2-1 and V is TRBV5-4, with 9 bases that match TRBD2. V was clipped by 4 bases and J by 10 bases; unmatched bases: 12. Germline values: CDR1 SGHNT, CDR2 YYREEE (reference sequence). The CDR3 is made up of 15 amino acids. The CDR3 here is CASSPMGAGGVEQFF. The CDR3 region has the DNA TGTGCCAGCAGCCCGATGGGAGCGGGAGGTGTAGAGCAGTTCTTC.

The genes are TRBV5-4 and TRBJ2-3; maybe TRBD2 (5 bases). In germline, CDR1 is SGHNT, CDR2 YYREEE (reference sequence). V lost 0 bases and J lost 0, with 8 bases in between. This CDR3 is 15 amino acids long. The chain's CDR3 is CASSLDSASTDTQYF. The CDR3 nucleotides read TGTGCCAGCAGCTTGGATAGCGCGAGCACAGATACGCAGTATTTT. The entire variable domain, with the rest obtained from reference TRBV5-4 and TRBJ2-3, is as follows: ETGVTQSPTHLIKTRGQQVTLRCSSQSGHNTVSWYQQALGQGPQFIFQYYREEENGRGNFPPRFSGLQFPNYSSELNVNALELDDSALYLCASSLDSASTDTQYFGPGTRLTVL.

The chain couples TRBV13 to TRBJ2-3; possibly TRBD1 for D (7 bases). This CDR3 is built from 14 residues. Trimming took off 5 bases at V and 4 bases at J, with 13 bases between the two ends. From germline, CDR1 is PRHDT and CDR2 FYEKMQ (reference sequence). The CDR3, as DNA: TGTGCCAGCAGCCCTTCAGGGGGGTCAGATACGCAGTATTTT. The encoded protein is CASSPSGGSDTQYF.

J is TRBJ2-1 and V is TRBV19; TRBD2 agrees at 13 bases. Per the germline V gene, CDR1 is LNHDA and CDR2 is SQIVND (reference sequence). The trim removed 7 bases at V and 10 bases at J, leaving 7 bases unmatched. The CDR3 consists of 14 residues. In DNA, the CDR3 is TGTGCCAGTACCGGGACTAGCGGGACTGAAGAGCAGTTCTTC. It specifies CASTGTSGTEEQFF.

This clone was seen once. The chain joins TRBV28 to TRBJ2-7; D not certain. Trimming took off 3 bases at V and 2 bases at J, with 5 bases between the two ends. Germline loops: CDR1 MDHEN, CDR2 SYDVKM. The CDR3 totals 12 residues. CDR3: CASSFLAYEQYF. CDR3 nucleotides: TGTGCCAGCAGTTTTTTAGCCTACGAGCAGTACTTC.

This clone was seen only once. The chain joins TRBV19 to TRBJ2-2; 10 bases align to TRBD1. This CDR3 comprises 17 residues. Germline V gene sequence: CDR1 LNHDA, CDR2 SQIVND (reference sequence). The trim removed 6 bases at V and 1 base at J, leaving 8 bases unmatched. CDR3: CASSQGQGIRNTGELFF. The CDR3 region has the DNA TGTGCCAGTAGCCAGGGACAGGGGATCCGGAACACCGGGGAGCTGTTTTTT.

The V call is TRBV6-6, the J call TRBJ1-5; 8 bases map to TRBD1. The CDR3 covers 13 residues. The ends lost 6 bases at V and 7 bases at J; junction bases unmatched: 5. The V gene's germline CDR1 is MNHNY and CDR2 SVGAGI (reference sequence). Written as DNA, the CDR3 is TGTGCCAGCAGAGACAGGGGAGGCCAGCCCCAGCATTTT. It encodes CASRDRGGQPQHF.

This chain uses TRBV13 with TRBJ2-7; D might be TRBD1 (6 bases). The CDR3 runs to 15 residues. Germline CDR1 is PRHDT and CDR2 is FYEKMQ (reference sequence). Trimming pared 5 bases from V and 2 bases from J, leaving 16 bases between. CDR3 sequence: CASSPSDRPPYEQYF. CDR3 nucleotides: TGTGCCAGCAGCCCCTCCGACAGGCCGCCCTACGAGCAGTACTTC.

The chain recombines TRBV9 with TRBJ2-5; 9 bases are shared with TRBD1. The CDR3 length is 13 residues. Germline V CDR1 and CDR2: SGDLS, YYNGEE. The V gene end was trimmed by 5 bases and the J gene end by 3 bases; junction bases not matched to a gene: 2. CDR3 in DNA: TGTGCCAGCAGGGGACAGGGAGAAGAGACCCAGTACTTC. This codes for CASRGQGEETQYF.

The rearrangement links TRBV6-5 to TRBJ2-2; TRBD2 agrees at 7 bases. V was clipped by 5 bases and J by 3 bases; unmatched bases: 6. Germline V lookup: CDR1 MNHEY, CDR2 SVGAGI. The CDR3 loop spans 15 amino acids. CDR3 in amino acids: CASSPWGGDTGELFF. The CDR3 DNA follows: TGTGCCAGCAGTCCATGGGGAGGGGACACCGGGGAGCTGTTTTTT.

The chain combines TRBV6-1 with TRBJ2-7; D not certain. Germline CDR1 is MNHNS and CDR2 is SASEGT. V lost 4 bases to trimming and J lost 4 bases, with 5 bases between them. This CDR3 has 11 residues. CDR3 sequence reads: CASSVEYEQYF. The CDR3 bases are TGTGCCAGCAGTGTAGAATACGAGCAGTACTTC.

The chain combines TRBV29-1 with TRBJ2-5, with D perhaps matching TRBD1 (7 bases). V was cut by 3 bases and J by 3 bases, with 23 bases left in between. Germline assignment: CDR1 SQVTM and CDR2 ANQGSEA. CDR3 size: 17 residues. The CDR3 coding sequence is TGCAGCGTTGAGGGCTTAGGGGGGAAGGGGGCCAAAGAGACCCAGTACTTC. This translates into CSVEGLGGKGAKETQYF.

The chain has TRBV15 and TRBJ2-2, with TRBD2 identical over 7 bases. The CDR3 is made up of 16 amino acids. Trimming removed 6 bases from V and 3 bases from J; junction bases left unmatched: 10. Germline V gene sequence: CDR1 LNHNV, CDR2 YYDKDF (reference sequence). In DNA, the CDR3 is TGTGCCACCAGGGGATCAGCGGGACTCTACACCGGGGAGCTGTTTTTT. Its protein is CATRGSAGLYTGELFF.

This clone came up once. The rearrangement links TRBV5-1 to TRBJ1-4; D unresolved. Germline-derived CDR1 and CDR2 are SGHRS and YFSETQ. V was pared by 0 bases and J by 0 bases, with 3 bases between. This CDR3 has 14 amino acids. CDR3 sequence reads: CASSLEPTNEKLFF. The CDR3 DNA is TGCGCCAGCAGCTTGGAGCCAACTAATGAAAAACTGTTTTTT.

The CDR3: CASSTGESYEQYF. The CDR3 DNA sequence: TGCGCCAGCAGCACCGGGGAGTCCTACGAGCAGTACTTC. The chain links TRBV5-1 to TRBJ2-7; TRBD2 might be the D (5 bases). CDR3 length: 13 amino acids. Germline-derived CDR1 and CDR2 are SGHRS and YFSETQ. V was clipped by 4 bases and J by 1 base, with 9 bases between them.

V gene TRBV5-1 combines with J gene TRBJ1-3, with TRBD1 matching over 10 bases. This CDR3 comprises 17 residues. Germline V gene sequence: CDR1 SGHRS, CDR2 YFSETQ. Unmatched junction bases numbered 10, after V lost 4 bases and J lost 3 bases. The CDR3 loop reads CASSLSADRGFGNTIYF. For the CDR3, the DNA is TGCGCCAGCAGCCTATCCGCGGACAGGGGGTTTGGAAACACCATATATTTT.

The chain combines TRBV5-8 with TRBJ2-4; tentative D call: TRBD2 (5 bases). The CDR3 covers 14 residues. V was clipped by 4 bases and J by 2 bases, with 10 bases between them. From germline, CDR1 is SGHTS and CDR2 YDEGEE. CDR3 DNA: TGTGCCAGCAGCCCCCGAGGGACCAAAAACATTCAGTACTTC. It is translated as CASSPRGTKNIQYF.

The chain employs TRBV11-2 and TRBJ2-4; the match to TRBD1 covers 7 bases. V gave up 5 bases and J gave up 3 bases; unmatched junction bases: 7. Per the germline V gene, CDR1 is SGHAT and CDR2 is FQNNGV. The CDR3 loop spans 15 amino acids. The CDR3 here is CASSDQQGYKNIQYF. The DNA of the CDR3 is TGTGCCAGCAGCGATCAACAGGGGTACAAAAACATTCAGTACTTC.

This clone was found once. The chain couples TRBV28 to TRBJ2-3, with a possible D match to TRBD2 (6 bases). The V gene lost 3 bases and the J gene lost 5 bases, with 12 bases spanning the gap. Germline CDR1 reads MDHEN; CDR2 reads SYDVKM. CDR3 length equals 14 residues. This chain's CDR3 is CASSLGRRGDTQYF. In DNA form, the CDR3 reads TGTGCCAGCAGTTTGGGGAGGCGGGGAGATACGCAGTATTTT.

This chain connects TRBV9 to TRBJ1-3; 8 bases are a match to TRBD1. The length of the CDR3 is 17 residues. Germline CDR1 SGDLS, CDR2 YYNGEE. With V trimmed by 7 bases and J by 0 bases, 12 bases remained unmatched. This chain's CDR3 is CASAITGGSISGNTIYF. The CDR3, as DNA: TGTGCCAGCGCTATAACAGGGGGATCTATCTCTGGAAACACCATATATTTT.

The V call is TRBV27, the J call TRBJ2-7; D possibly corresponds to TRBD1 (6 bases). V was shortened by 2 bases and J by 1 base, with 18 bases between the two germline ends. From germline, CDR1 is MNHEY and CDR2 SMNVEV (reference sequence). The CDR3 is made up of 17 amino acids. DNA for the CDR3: TGTGCCAGCAGTTTAAGGCAGGGGCGCGGGTTTTCCTACGAGCAGTACTTC. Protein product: CASSLRQGRGFSYEQYF.

The chain's CDR3 is CASSYGRKNEKLFF. CDR3 nucleotide sequence: TGTGCCAGCAGTTACGGCCGAAAAAATGAAAAACTGTTTTTT. This chain joins TRBV6-5 and TRBJ1-4, with D unclear. Germline CDR1 reads MNHEY; CDR2 reads SVGAGI. With 2 bases removed from V and 5 bases from J, the gap between germline ends came to 9 bases. The CDR3 length is 14 residues.